The count of the clone carrying this TCR beta chain is one. Its matching antigen is unknown. The CDR3 has 16 residues. Deletions cut 0 bases from V and 3 bases from J, with 11 bases between. CDR1 LNHNV and CDR2 YYDKDF come from the germline V gene (reference sequence). The data stem from a study of regulatory T cells in long-lasting Graves disease. Libraries of TCR beta came from iRepertoire HTBI primers plus Arm-PCR of CDR3 regions. Using its own MiXCR run on the multiplex PCR reads, TCRdb lists one record per CDR3 protein. The table shows about 420,000 distinct CDR3 sequences, with roughly 15% occurring only once. Documented time point: newly diagnosed GD, antithyroid drugs for less than 3 months. Scientists built the TCR library using RNA that was extracted from PBMCs. Broader study findings: Favored usage of TRBV28, TRBJ1-2 and TRBJ2-5 was recorded in persistent disease.

This sample also belongs to another study, concerning T cells in Graves' hyperthyroidism and ophthalmopathy. As that study records: Exclusion followed for patients with uncontrolled infection, other autoimmune disease, pregnancy or lactation. The HTBI primer set was used in a first-round RT-PCR of the TCR CDR3. Ophthalmopathy was model-predicted a median around 6.7 months pre-onset.

Source: peripheral blood mononuclear cells (PBMCs), taken at new diagnosis, from a patient treated with antithyroid drugs. The rearrangement links TRBV15 to TRBJ2-2; D is ambiguous. The TCR was taken from a woman between 18 and 29 years old with Graves disease. The DNA of the CDR3 is TGTGCCACCAGCAGAGACATCCCGACCTACACCGGGGAGCTGTTTTTT. Residues: CATSRDIPTYTGELFF. Filled out from reference TRBV15 and TRBJ2-2, the complete variable domain reads DAMVIQNPRYQVTQFGKPVTLSCSQTLNHNVMYWYQQKSSQAPKLLFHYYDKDFNNEADTPDNFQSRRPNTSFCFLDIRSPGLGDTAMYLCATSRDIPTYTGELFFGEGSRLTVL.